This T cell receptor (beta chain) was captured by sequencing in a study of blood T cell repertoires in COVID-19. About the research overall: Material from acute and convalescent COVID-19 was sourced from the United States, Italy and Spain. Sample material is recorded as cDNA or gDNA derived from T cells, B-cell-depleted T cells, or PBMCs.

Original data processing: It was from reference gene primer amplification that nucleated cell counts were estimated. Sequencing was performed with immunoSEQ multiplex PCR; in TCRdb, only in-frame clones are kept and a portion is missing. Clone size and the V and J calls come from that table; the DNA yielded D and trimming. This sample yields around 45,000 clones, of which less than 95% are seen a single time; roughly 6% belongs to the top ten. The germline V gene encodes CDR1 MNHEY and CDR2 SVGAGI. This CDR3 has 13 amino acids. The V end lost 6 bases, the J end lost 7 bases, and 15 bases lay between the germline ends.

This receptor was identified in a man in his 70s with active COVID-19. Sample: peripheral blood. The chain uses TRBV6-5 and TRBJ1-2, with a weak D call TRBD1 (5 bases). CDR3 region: CASRSQGVLGYTF. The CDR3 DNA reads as TGTGCCAGCAGGAGCCAGGGTGTACTTGGCTACACCTTC.